This T cell receptor (beta chain) is drawn from a study of control samples from healthy donors and cancer patients. TCRdb's table, derived via immunoSEQ multiplex PCR, lists solely in-frame clones and lacks some. The profile covers fewer than 150,000 clones, with about nine tenths appearing a single time and almost 8% taken by the ten largest. V lost 1 base to trimming and J lost 6 bases, with 13 bases between them. CDR1 is LGHNA, CDR2 YSLEER, per germline. There are 15 residues in the CDR3. Sequencing input: blood. This chain links TRBV4-3 with TRBJ2-1, with D hard to call. The clonotype originates from a woman aged 18 to 35 in good health. CDR3 in DNA: TGCGCCAGCAGCCAAGGGGTCTCGCTAGGCAATGAGCAGTTCTTC. It translates to CASSQGVSLGNEQFF.